This T cell receptor (beta chain) was captured in a study of shared clonotypes between healthy human individuals. On the study more broadly: Each donor contributed plates that comprised three CD4 naive, three CD4 memory, two CD8 naive and one CD8 memory.

The naive CD8 subset, CD45RO-negative cells positively selected for CCR7, excluded terminally differentiated effector memory CD45RA+ cells. The CDR3 extends over 14 amino acids. The V end was cut by 0 bases, the J end by 2 bases, with 9 bases between. Germline V gives CDR1 SGDLS, CDR2 YYNGEE. The material for each subset, its genomic DNA, was split evenly across several immunoSEQ plates. Replicate PCRs run on sorted subsets employed 200 ng DNA, approximately 30,000 T cell genomes. Assay: immunoSEQ multiplex PCR; the TCRdb copy retains only in-frame clones and omits some. The sample lists 2 million or so clones, over 85% occurring once.

The clonotype was recovered from a man younger than 30 in good health. The V call is TRBV9, the J call TRBJ2-7; D is ambiguous. Specimen: naive CD8+ T cells sorted from blood. CDR3: CASSVAENPYEQYF. The CDR3 DNA reads as TGTGCCAGCAGCGTAGCGGAGAATCCCTACGAGCAGTACTTC.